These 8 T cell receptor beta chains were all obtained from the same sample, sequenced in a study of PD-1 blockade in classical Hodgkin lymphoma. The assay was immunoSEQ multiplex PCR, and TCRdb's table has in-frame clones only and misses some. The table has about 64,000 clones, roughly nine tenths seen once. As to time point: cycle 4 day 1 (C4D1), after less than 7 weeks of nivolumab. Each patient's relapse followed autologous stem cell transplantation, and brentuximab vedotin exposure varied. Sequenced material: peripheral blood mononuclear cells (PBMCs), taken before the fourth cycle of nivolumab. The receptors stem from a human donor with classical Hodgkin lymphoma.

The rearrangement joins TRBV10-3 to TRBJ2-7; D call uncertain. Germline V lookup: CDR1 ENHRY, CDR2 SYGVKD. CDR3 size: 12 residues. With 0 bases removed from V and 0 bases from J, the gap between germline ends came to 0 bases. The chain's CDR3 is CAISESSYEQYF. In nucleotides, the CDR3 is TGTGCCATCAGTGAGTCCTCCTACGAGCAGTACTTC.

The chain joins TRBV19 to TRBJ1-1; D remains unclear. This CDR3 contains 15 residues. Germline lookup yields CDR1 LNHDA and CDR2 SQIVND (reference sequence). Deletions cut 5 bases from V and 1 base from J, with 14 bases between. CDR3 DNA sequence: TGTGCCAGTAGTCAATTAGAGGTTCGGAACACTGAAGCTTTCTTT. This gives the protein CASSQLEVRNTEAFF.

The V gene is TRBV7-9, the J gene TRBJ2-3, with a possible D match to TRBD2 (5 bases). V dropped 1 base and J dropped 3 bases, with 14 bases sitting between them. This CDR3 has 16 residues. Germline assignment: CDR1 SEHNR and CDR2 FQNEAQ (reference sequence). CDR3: CASSLVEVGATDTQYF. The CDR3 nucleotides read TGTGCCAGCAGCTTAGTGGAGGTGGGAGCGACAGATACGCAGTATTTT. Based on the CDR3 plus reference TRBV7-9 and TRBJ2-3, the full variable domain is DTGVSQNPRHKITKRGQNVTFRCDPISEHNRLYWYRQTLGQGPEFLTYFQNEAQLEKSRLLSDRFSAERPKGSFSTLEIQRTEQGDSAMYLCASSLVEVGATDTQYFGPGTRLTVL.

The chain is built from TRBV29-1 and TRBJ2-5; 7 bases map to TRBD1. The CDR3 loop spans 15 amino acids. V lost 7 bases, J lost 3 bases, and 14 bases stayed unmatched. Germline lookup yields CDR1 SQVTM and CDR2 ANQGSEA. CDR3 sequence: CSAVLGVGTEETQYF. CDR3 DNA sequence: TGCAGCGCTGTCCTTGGGGTCGGGACAGAAGAGACCCAGTACTTC.

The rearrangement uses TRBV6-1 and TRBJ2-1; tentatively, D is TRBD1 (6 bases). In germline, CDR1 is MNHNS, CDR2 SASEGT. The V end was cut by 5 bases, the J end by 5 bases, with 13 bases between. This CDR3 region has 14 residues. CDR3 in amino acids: CASSLGQPNNEQFF. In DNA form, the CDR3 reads TGTGCCAGCAGTCTTGGACAGCCTAACAATGAGCAGTTCTTC.

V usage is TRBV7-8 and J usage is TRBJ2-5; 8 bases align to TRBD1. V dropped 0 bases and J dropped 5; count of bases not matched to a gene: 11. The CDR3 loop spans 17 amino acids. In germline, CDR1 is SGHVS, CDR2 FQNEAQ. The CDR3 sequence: CASSLARLTGGRETQYF. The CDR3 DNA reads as TGTGCCAGCAGCTTAGCGCGATTAACAGGGGGTAGGGAGACCCAGTACTTC.

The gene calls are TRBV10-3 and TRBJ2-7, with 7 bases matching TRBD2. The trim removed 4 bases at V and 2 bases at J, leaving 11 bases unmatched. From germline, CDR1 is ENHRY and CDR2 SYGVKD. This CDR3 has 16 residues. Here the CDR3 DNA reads TGTGCCATCAGTGTTTGGGAGGGACCGAAACCCTACGAGCAGTACTTC. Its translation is CAISVWEGPKPYEQYF.

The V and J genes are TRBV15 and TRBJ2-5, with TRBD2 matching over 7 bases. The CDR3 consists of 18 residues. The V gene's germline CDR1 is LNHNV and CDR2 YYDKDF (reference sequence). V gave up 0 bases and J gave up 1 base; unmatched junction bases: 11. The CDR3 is CATSREGGWAITQETQYF. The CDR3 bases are TGTGCCACCAGCAGAGAGGGGGGGTGGGCGATCACCCAAGAGACCCAGTACTTC.